This T cell receptor (beta chain) derives from a study of technical replicates of blood from a handful of donors. This CDR3 has 14 amino acids. Germline CDR1 is MNHNS and CDR2 is SASEGT. Trimming cost V 0 bases and J 4 bases, with 9 bases left between them. The data were produced by immunoSEQ multiplex PCR, yet TCRdb's version contains in-frame clones alone and is incomplete. This table holds about 75,000 clones, around 97% found once. The sample comprised T cells isolated from PBMCs. The TCR originated in a human donor in good health. The rearrangement links TRBV6-1 to TRBJ2-5, with D hard to call. The CDR3 protein is CASSEAMRRETQYF. DNA for the CDR3: TGTGCCAGCAGTGAAGCGATGAGGAGAGAGACCCAGTACTTC.